Following are 28 T cell receptor beta chains from one sample sequenced in a study of T-cell reconstitution after alpha-beta-depleted transplantation in children. Unique molecular identifiers featured in how the TCRbeta library was prepared. Each CDR3 protein gets one entry after TCRdb re-called the PCR reads with MiXCR. This table holds hundreds of thousands of distinct CDR3 sequences, around 17% found once. The input for sequencing was PBMCs, mostly from graft donor cells, taken 360 days after TCRalphabeta/CD19-depleted stem cell transplant. The origin of the receptors is a male patient between 5 and 17 years old who had a stem cell transplant for acute lymphoblastic leukemia, so the T cells may come from the graft donor.

In this sample, this clonotype turned up a few times. This chain joins TRBV3-1 and TRBJ2-7; D ambiguous. CDR1 is LGHDT and CDR2 is YNNKEL in the germline V gene (reference sequence). Trimming left V 0 bases short and J 6 bases short, with 12 bases between. This CDR3 region has 14 residues. CDR3 in amino acids: CASSQEQHASEQYF. The CDR3 DNA sequence: TGTGCCAGCAGCCAAGAACAACATGCGAGCGAGCAGTACTTC.

This clonotype was recorded once. The V gene is TRBV16, the J gene TRBJ1-1, with D perhaps matching TRBD1 (6 bases). This CDR3 comprises 17 residues. CDR1 is KGHSY and CDR2 is FQNENV in the germline V gene. The V end lost 4 bases, the J end lost 0 bases, and 18 bases lay between the germline ends. The CDR3 loop reads CASSRTGGPGLNTEAFF. The CDR3 nucleotides are TGTGCCAGCAGCCGGACTGGGGGGCCGGGGTTGAACACTGAAGCTTTCTTT.

This clonotype was picked up a small number of times. This sequence joins TRBV7-8 and TRBJ2-1; 7 bases are a match to TRBD1. The CDR3 runs 17 residues. Germline lookup yields CDR1 SGHVS and CDR2 FQNEAQ. V shed 2 bases and J 4 bases; nucleotides not matched to a gene: 11. For the CDR3, the DNA is TGTGCCAGCAGCTTATGGACAGGTGGAAGTCCATACAATGAGCAGTTCTTC. It specifies CASSLWTGGSPYNEQFF.

This clonotype was found many times. The genes are TRBV12-3 or TRBV12-4 and TRBJ2-3; D is unresolved. The CDR3 consists of 11 residues. Trimming pared 5 bases from V and 6 bases from J, leaving 6 bases between. In DNA, the CDR3 is TGTGCCAGCAGTACTTGGGATACGCAGTATTTT. Amino acid sequence: CASSTWDTQYF.

This clonotype appeared a few times. The limits of the CDR3 on the DNA are not certain, so only TCRdb's listed CDR3 is given. The chain joins TRBV12-3 or TRBV12-4 to TRBJ1-4. The CDR3 length equals 12 residues, ends included. The CDR3 is CASSFNIGNCFF.

This clonotype came up a few times. This chain joins TRBV5-1 and TRBJ2-3; 8 nucleotides align to TRBD1. This CDR3 contains 15 residues. Per the germline V gene, CDR1 is SGHRS and CDR2 is YFSETQ. The trim removed 0 bases at V and 5 bases at J, leaving 5 bases unmatched. The CDR3 DNA sequence: TGCGCCAGCAGCTTGGACCAGGGGGCTCAAGATACGCAGTATTTT. It specifies CASSLDQGAQDTQYF.

In its sample, this clonotype was seen many times. This chain links TRBV12-3 or TRBV12-4 with TRBJ1-5; D is uncertain. V was pared by 3 bases and J by 2 bases, with 8 bases between. The CDR3 totals 14 residues. The CDR3 nucleotides read TGTGCCAGCAGTTTGCGGGTTGGCAATCAGCCCCAGCATTTT. Its translation: CASSLRVGNQPQHF.

This clonotype was recorded once. The rearrangement uses TRBV5-1 and TRBJ2-5; 8 nucleotides align to TRBD2. After removal of 7 bases from V and 1 base from J, the junction contained 15 bases not matched to a gene. This CDR3 has 17 amino acids. CDR1 is SGHRS, CDR2 YFSETQ, per germline. The CDR3 region is CASALGAGGSLQETQYF. Here the CDR3 DNA reads TGCGCCAGCGCCTTAGGGGCGGGAGGCTCTCTCCAAGAGACCCAGTACTTC.

This clonotype occurred many times. This chain connects TRBV15 to TRBJ2-1, with 12 bases lining up with TRBD2. The CDR3 is 16 residues long. J gave up 4 bases and V 0 bases, and 1 base lay outside the gene matches. Germline-derived CDR1 and CDR2 are LNHNV and YYDKDF (reference sequence). CDR3 amino acids: CATSRDTSGRYNEQFF. CDR3 nucleotide sequence: TGTGCCACCAGCAGAGACACTAGCGGGAGGTACAATGAGCAGTTCTTC. The entire variable domain, with the rest obtained from reference TRBV15 and TRBJ2-1, is as follows: DAMVIQNPRYQVTQFGKPVTLSCSQTLNHNVMYWYQQKSSQAPKLLFHYYDKDFNNEADTPDNFQSRRPNTSFCFLDIRSPGLGDTAMYLCATSRDTSGRYNEQFFGPGTRLTVL.

This chain links TRBV5-1 with TRBJ2-1; perhaps TRBD1 as D (5 bases). The CDR3 is 13 amino acids. The germline V gene encodes CDR1 SGHRS and CDR2 YFSETQ. Trimming removed 2 bases from V and 12 bases from J, with 15 bases in between. This CDR3 is CASSFGRTLRQFF. CDR3 in DNA: TGCGCCAGCAGCTTCGGAAGGACACTTAGGCAGTTCTTC.

V usage is TRBV7-6 and J usage is TRBJ1-1; no clear D. This CDR3 region has 15 residues. Germline lookup yields CDR1 SGHVS and CDR2 FNYEAQ. V was cut by 0 bases and J by 0 bases, with 8 bases left in between. The CDR3 here is CASSLARGVNTEAFF. CDR3 DNA: TGTGCCAGCAGCTTAGCACGAGGAGTGAACACTGAAGCTTTCTTT.

The gene calls are TRBV7-8 and TRBJ1-2; TRBD1 is a possible D gene (6 bases). The germline CDR1 and CDR2 sequences are SGHVS and FQNEAQ. CDR3 length: 16 amino acids. The germline V and J ends were trimmed by 1 base and 5 bases, with 17 bases remaining between them. CDR3: CASSLGTAPLGYGYTF. The CDR3 DNA reads as TGTGCCAGCAGCTTAGGGACAGCCCCATTAGGGTATGGCTACACCTTC. Full variable domain (remainder filled in from reference TRBV7-8 and TRBJ1-2): GAGVSQSPRYKVAKRGQDVALRCDPISGHVSLFWYQQALGQGPEFLTYFQNEAQLDKSGLPSDRFFAERPEGSVSTLKIQRTQQEDSAVYLCASSLGTAPLGYGYTFGSGTRLTVV.

As to this clonotype: The CDR3 carries no conserved terminal phenylalanine or tryptophan, so it likely arises from a read error. This rearrangement joins TRBV5-1 to TRBJ1-1; D unresolved. CDR1 and CDR2 (germline): SGHRS, YFSETQ. The CDR3 has 13 amino acids. Between the trimmed V and J ends, which lost 4 bases and 7 bases, there was a span of 14 bases. This CDR3 reads CASSAAGAGEAFC. CDR3 in DNA: TGCGCCAGCAGCGCTGCGGGTGCGGGTGAAGCTTTCTGT.

The V and J genes are TRBV7-9 and TRBJ2-7; D remains ambiguous. The CDR3 is made up of 14 amino acids. V lost 3 bases and J lost 4, with 13 bases in between. Germline V gives CDR1 SEHNR, CDR2 FQNEAQ (reference sequence). CDR3 nucleotide sequence: TGTGCCAGCAGCTTCCCCCCCGCGCGTTACGAGCAGTACTTC. Its protein product is CASSFPPARYEQYF.

CDR3 DNA sequence: TGCAGCGTTGATCGGGCTAGCAGGGGTAATGAGCAGTTCTTC. This gives the protein CSVDRASRGNEQFF. The rearrangement uses TRBV29-1 and TRBJ2-1; D is perhaps TRBD1 (6 bases). Trimming cost V 3 bases and J 7 bases, with 16 bases left between them. Germline lookup yields CDR1 SQVTM and CDR2 ANQGSEA. The CDR3 runs 14 residues.

This clonotype was detected ten times or more. The rearrangement links TRBV5-1 to TRBJ2-3; 10 bases agree with TRBD1. The V and J ends lost 5 bases and 1 base, in that order; junction bases with no gene match: 4. CDR3 size: 15 residues. From germline, CDR1 is SGHRS and CDR2 YFSETQ. In DNA, the CDR3 is TGCGCCAGCAGTTCCGGGACAGGGGGCACAGATACGCAGTATTTT. This sequence encodes CASSSGTGGTDTQYF.

This clonotype was picked up a small number of times. The rearrangement links TRBV9 to TRBJ1-1; 8 positions agree with TRBD1. Germline assignment: CDR1 SGDLS and CDR2 YYNGEE. This CDR3 spans 18 amino acids. V lost 4 bases, J lost 0 bases, and 14 bases stayed unmatched. Here the CDR3 DNA reads TGTGCCAGCAGCCCTCGACAGGGGTCCCCTAACATGAACACTGAAGCTTTCTTT. Its protein product is CASSPRQGSPNMNTEAFF. The entire variable domain, with the rest obtained from reference TRBV9 and TRBJ1-1, is as follows: DSGVTQTPKHLITATGQRVTLRCSPRSGDLSVYWYQQSLDQGLQFLIQYYNGEERAKGNILERFSAQQFPDLHSELNLSSLELGDSALYFCASSPRQGSPNMNTEAFFGQGTRLTVV.

This clonotype was counted between two and nine times. This chain links TRBV24-1 with TRBJ1-5, with D possibly matching TRBD1 (6 bases). V shed 3 bases and J shed 5 bases, with 13 bases lying between them. CDR1 and CDR2 (germline): KGHDR, SFDVKD. The CDR3 covers 15 residues. The CDR3 here is CATSDARTADQPQHF. The CDR3 DNA is TGTGCCACCAGTGATGCCCGGACAGCTGATCAGCCCCAGCATTTT.

The chain is built from TRBV5-1 and TRBJ2-2; D is uncertain. The CDR3 is 15 amino acids. CDR1 and CDR2 from the germline V gene are SGHRS and YFSETQ. Between the trimmed V and J ends, which lost 6 bases and 0 bases, there was a span of 12 bases. The chain's CDR3 is CASNWSPPNTGELFF. As DNA, the CDR3 is TGCGCCAGCAATTGGAGCCCCCCGAACACCGGGGAGCTGTTTTTT.

This clonotype was seen only a few times. This sequence joins TRBV29-1 and TRBJ2-1; D perhaps matches TRBD1 (6 bases). There are 15 residues in the CDR3. Germline V gives CDR1 SQVTM, CDR2 ANQGSEA. V lost 6 bases and J 10 bases, leaving 25 bases between the germline ends. DNA of the CDR3: TGCAGCGTACAACCCGAGGGCAGGGGTACCCCAGAGCAGTTCTTC. Its translation: CSVQPEGRGTPEQFF.

There are many counts of this clonotype. The chain employs TRBV15 and TRBJ2-1; no definite D call. The CDR3 length is 15 residues. Germline values: CDR1 LNHNV, CDR2 YYDKDF (reference sequence). V lost 1 base and J lost 4, with 11 bases in between. The CDR3 loop is CATSRGLLGYNEQFF. In DNA form, the CDR3 reads TGTGCCACCAGCAGAGGACTCCTCGGGTACAATGAGCAGTTCTTC.

This chain joins TRBV10-1 and TRBJ2-7, with D unclear. The length of the CDR3 is 14 residues. Between the trimmed V and J ends, which lost 5 bases and 0 bases, there was a span of 11 bases. Per the germline V gene, CDR1 is WNHNN and CDR2 is SYGVQD (reference sequence). The CDR3 loop reads CASSQSLSSYEQYF. In DNA, the CDR3 is TGCGCCAGCAGTCAAAGCCTGAGCTCCTACGAGCAGTACTTC.

This clonotype was counted only a few times. The V call is TRBV7-7, the J call TRBJ2-2; perhaps TRBD1 as D (5 bases). The CDR3 is 15 residues long. The V end lost 5 bases, the J end lost 2 bases, and 12 bases lay between the germline ends. Germline values: CDR1 SSHAT, CDR2 FNYEAQ (reference sequence). The CDR3 bases are TGTGCCAGCAGCCCGGTTAGGGGCAACACCGGGGAGCTGTTTTTT. It specifies CASSPVRGNTGELFF.

J is TRBJ2-7 and V is TRBV5-1, with TRBD2 matching 12 bases. V lost 0 bases, J lost 5 bases, and 6 bases stayed unmatched. This CDR3 region has 16 residues. From germline, CDR1 is SGHRS and CDR2 YFSETQ. The CDR3 here is CASSLGLAGVTNEQYF. Written as DNA, the CDR3 is TGCGCCAGCAGCTTGGGACTAGCGGGAGTGACGAACGAGCAGTACTTC.

This chain connects TRBV7-2 to TRBJ2-7; D may be TRBD2 (5 bases). The CDR3 is made up of 13 amino acids. Trimming left V 5 bases short and J 3 bases short, with 11 bases between. Germline assignment: CDR1 SGHTA and CDR2 FQGNSA. CDR3 bases: TGTGCCAGCAGCGCAAACCGGGACTACGAGCAGTACTTC. Its translation is CASSANRDYEQYF. Using reference TRBV7-2 and TRBJ2-7 for the parts outside the CDR3, the full variable domain is GAGVSQSPSNKVTEKGKDVELRCDPISGHTALYWYRQSLGQGLEFLIYFQGNSAPDKSGLPSDRFSAERTGGSVSTLTIQRTQQEDSAVYLCASSANRDYEQYFGPGTRLTVT.

The chain links TRBV5-8 to TRBJ1-5, with a possible D match to TRBD1 (5 bases). Germline values: CDR1 SGHTS, CDR2 YDEGEE. Between the trimmed V and J ends, which lost 5 bases and 0 bases, there was a span of 12 bases. The CDR3 runs to 15 residues. The CDR3 sequence is CASSEGTGSNQPQHF. Written as DNA, the CDR3 is TGTGCCAGCAGTGAAGGGACGGGTAGCAATCAGCCCCAGCATTTT.

At least ten counts were recorded for this clonotype. The chain joins TRBV20-1 to TRBJ2-7; D not certain. CDR1 and CDR2 (germline): DFQATT, SNEGSKA (reference sequence). CDR3 length equals 15 residues. Trimming left V 0 bases short and J 6 bases short, with 18 bases between. The CDR3 coding sequence is TGCAGTGCTAGAGATATCGGCACTGGTCCCTTCGAGCAGTACTTC. Its protein product is CSARDIGTGPFEQYF.

The rearrangement joins TRBV7-9 to TRBJ2-5; 8 nucleotides match TRBD2. Per the germline V gene, CDR1 is SEHNR and CDR2 is FQNEAQ (reference sequence). This CDR3 comprises 16 residues. V lost 0 bases, J lost 4 bases, and 7 bases stayed unmatched. DNA of the CDR3: TGTGCCAGCAGCTTAGCAGTCGGGAGGGCCAGAGAGACCCAGTACTTC. Its translation: CASSLAVGRARETQYF.